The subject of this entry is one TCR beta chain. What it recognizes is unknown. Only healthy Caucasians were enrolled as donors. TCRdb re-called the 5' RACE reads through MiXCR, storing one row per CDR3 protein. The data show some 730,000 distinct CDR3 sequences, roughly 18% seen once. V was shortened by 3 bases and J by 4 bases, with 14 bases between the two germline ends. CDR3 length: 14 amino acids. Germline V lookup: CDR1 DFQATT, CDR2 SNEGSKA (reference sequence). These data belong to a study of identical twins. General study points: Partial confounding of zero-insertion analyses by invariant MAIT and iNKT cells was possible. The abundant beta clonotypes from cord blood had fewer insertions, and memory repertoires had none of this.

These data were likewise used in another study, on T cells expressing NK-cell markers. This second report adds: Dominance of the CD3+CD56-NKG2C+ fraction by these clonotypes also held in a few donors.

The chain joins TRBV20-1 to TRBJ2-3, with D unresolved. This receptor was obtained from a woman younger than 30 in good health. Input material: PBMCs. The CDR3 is CSARAVGLADTQYF. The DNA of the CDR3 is TGCAGTGCTAGGGCCGTAGGCCTGGCAGATACGCAGTATTTT.